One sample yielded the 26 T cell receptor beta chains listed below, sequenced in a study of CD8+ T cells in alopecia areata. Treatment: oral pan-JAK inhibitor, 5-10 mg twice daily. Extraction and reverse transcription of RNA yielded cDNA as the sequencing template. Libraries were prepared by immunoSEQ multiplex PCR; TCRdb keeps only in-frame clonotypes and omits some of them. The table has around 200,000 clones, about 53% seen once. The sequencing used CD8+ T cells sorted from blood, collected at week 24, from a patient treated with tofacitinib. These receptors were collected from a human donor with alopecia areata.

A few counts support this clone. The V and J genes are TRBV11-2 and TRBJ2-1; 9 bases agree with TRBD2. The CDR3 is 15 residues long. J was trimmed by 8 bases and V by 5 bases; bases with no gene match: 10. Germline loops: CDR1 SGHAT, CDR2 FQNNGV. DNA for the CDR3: TGTGCCAGCAGCCAGGGTGCGGGGGGGCCCTATGAGCAGTTCTTC. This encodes CASSQGAGGPYEQFF.

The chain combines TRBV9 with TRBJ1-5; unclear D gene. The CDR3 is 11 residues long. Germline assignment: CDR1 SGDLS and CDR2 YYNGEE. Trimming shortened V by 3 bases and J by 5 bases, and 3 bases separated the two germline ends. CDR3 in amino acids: CASSAHQPQHF. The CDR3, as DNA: TGTGCCAGCAGCGCCCATCAGCCCCAGCATTTT. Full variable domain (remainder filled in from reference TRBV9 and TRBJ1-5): DSGVTQTPKHLITATGQRVTLRCSPRSGDLSVYWYQQSLDQGLQFLIQYYNGEERAKGNILERFSAQQFPDLHSELNLSSLELGDSALYFCASSAHQPQHFGDGTRLSIL.

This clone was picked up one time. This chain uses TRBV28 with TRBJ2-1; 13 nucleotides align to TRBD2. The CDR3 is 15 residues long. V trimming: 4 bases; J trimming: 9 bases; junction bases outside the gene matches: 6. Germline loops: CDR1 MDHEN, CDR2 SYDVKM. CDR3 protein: CASSSTSGGESEQFF. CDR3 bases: TGTGCCAGCAGTTCCACTAGCGGGGGGGAGAGTGAGCAGTTCTTC. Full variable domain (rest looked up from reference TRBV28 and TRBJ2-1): DVKVTQSSRYLVKRTGEKVFLECVQDMDHENMFWYRQDPGLGLRLIYFSYDVKMKEKGDIPEGYSVSREKKERFSLILESASTNQTSMYLCASSSTSGGESEQFFGPGTRLTVL.

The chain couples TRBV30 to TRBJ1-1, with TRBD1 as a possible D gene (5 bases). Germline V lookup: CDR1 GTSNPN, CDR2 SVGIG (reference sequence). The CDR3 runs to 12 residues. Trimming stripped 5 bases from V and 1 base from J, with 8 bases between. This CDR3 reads CAWSTANTEAFF. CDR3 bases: TGTGCCTGGTCGACAGCGAACACTGAAGCTTTCTTT.

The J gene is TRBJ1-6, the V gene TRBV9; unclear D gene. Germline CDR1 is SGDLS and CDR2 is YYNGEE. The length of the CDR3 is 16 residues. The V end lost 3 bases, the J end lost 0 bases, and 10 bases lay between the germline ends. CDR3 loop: CASSAGGSSYNSPLHF. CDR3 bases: TGTGCCAGCAGCGCTGGAGGGAGCTCCTATAATTCACCCCTCCACTTT.

CDR3 nucleotide sequence: TGTGCCTGGAGTCCCAGTCATAATGGCTACACCTTC. Its translation is CAWSPSHNGYTF. The chain joins TRBV30 to TRBJ1-2; no firm D call. The CDR3 loop spans 12 amino acids. Trimming left V 2 bases short and J 6 bases short, with 10 bases between. Germline CDR1 reads GTSNPN; CDR2 reads SVGIG (reference sequence).

The CDR3 loop is CAWSVSFLAGELFF. The CDR3 nucleotides read TGTGCCTGGAGTGTAAGCTTCCTCGCCGGGGAGCTGTTTTTT. This sequence joins TRBV30 and TRBJ2-2, with D uncertain. CDR3 length equals 14 residues. With 0 bases removed from V and 6 bases from J, the gap between germline ends came to 11 bases. The germline gives CDR1 GTSNPN, CDR2 SVGIG (reference sequence).

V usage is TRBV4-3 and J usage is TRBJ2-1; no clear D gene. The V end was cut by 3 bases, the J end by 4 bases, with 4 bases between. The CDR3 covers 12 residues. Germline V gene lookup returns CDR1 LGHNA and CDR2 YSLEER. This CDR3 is CASSHSYNEQFF. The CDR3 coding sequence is TGCGCCAGCAGCCATAGTTACAATGAGCAGTTCTTC.

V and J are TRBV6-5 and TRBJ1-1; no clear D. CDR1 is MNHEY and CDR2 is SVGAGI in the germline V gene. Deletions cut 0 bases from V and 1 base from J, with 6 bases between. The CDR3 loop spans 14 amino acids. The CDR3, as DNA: TGTGCCAGCAGTTACTCGGCAGGGAACACTGAAGCTTTCTTT. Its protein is CASSYSAGNTEAFF.

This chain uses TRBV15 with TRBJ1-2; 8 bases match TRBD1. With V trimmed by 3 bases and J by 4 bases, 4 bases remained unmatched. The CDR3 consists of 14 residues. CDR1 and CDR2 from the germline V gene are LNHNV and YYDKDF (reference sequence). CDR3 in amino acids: CATSSEDRAYGYTF. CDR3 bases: TGTGCCACCAGCAGTGAGGACAGGGCCTATGGCTACACCTTC. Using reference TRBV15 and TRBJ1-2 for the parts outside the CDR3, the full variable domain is DAMVIQNPRYQVTQFGKPVTLSCSQTLNHNVMYWYQQKSSQAPKLLFHYYDKDFNNEADTPDNFQSRRPNTSFCFLDIRSPGLGDTAMYLCATSSEDRAYGYTFGSGTRLTVV.

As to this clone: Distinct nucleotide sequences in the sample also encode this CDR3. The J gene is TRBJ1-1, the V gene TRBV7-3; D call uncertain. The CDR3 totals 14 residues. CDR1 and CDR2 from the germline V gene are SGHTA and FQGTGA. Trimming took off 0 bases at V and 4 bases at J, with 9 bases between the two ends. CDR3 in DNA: TGTGCCAGCAGCTTAACGCCCGAAGGCACTGAAGCTTTCTTT. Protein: CASSLTPEGTEAFF.

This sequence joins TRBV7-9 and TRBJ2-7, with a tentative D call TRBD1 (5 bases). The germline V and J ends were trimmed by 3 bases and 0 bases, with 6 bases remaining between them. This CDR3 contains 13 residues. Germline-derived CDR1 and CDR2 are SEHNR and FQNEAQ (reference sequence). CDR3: CASSFGASYEQYF. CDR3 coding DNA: TGTGCCAGCAGCTTTGGGGCCTCCTACGAGCAGTACTTC.

Here the CDR3 DNA reads TGCGCCAGCAGCCAGCGGACAGGAGGAGATTCACCCCTCCACTTT. Translating gives CASSQRTGGDSPLHF. The chain couples TRBV4-3 to TRBJ1-6; 7 bases align to TRBD1. The CDR3 sequence is 15 residues long. J was trimmed by 8 bases and V by 3 bases; bases with no gene match: 7. Germline V gives CDR1 LGHNA, CDR2 YSLEER.

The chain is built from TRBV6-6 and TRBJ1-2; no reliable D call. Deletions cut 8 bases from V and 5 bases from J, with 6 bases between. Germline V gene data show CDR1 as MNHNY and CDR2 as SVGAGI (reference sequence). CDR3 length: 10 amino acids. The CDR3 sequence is CASRGYGYTF. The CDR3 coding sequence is TGTGCCAGCCGGGGATATGGCTACACCTTC.

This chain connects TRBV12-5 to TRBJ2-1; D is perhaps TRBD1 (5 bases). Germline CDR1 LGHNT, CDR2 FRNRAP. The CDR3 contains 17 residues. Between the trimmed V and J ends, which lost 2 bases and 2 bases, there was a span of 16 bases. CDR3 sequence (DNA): TGTGCTAGTGGTTTGCCATCCCCCAGGGTTCCCTACAATGAGCAGTTCTTC. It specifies CASGLPSPRVPYNEQFF.

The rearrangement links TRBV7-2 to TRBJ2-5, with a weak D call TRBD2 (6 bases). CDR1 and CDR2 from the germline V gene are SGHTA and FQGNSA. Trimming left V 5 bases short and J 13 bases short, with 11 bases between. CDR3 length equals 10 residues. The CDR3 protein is CASSRGTMYF. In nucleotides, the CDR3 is TGTGCCAGCAGCCGGGGGACGATGTACTTC.

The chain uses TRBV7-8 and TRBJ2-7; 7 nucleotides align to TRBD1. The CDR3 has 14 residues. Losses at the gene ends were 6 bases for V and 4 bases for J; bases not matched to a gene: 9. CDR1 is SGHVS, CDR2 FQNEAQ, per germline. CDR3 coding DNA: TGTGCCAGCAGACGCCGGGACAGAAGTTACGAGCAGTACTTC. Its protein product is CASRRRDRSYEQYF.

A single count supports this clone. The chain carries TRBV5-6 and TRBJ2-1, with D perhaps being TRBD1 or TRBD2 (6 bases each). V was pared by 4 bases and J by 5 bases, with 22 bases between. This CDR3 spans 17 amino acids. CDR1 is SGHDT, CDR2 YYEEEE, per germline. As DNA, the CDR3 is TGTGCCAGCAGCCGGAGGGGTCAGGGGAAGATAAACAATGAGCAGTTCTTC. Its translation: CASSRRGQGKINNEQFF.

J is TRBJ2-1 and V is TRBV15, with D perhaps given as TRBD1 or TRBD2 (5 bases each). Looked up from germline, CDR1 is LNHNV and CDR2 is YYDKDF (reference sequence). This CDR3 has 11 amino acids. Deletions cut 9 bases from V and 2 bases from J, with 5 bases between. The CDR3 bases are TGTGCCACGGGGGCCTACAATGAGCAGTTCTTC. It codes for CATGAYNEQFF. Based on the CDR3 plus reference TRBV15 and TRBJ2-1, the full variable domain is DAMVIQNPRYQVTQFGKPVTLSCSQTLNHNVMYWYQQKSSQAPKLLFHYYDKDFNNEADTPDNFQSRRPNTSFCFLDIRSPGLGDTAMYLCATGAYNEQFFGPGTRLTVL.

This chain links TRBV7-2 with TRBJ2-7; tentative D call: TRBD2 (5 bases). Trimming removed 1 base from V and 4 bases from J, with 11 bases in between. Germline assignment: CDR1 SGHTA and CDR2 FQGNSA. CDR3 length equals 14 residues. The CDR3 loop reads CASSLGAGPYEQYF. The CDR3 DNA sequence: TGTGCCAGCAGCTTAGGGGCGGGCCCGTACGAGCAGTACTTC.

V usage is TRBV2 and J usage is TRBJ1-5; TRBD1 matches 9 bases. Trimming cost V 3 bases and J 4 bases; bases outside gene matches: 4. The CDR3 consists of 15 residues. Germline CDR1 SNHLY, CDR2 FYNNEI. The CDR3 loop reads CASSEGTGSNQPQHF. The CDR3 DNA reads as TGTGCCAGCAGTGAGGGGACAGGGTCTAATCAGCCCCAGCATTTT.

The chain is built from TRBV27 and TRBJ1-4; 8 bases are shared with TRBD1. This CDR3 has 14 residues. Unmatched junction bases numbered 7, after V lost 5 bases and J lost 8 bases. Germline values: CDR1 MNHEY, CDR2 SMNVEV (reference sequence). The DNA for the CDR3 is TGTGCCAGCAGTCCCGACAGGGGTGGGGAAAAACTGTTTTTT. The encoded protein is CASSPDRGGEKLFF.

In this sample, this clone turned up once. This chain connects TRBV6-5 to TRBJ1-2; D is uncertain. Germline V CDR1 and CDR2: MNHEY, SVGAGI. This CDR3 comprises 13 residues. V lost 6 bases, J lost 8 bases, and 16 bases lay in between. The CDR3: CASSQSTSRGYTF. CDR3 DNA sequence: TGTGCCAGCAGCCAGTCGACGTCCCGAGGCTACACCTTC.

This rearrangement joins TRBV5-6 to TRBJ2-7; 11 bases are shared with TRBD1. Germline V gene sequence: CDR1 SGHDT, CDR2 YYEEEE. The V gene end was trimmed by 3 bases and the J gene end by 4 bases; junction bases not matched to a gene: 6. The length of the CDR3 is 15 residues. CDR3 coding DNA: TGTGCCAGCAGCTCCGGGACAGGGGGTGGGTACGAGCAGTACTTC. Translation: CASSSGTGGGYEQYF.

CDR3: CAWSEGGRRTDTQYF. As DNA, the CDR3 is TGTGCCTGGAGTGAGGGGGGGCGCCGCACAGATACGCAGTATTTT. The gene calls are TRBV30 and TRBJ2-3; TRBD2 is a possible D gene (7 bases). Germline CDR1 is GTSNPN and CDR2 is SVGIG (reference sequence). Trimming removed 1 base from V and 1 base from J, with 12 bases in between. This CDR3 is 15 amino acids long.

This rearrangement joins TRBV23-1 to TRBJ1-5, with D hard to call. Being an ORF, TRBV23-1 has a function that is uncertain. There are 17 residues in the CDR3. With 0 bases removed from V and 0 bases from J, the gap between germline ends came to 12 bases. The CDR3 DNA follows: TGCGCCAGCAGTCAATCTGGACGGACTTATAGCAATCAGCCCCAGCATTTT. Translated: CASSQSGRTYSNQPQHF.